Following are 13 T cell receptor beta chains from one sample sequenced in a study of blood T cells in healthy people across ages. Next came a second PCR, run for roughly 6 to 11 cycles, which used a sample-barcoded 5' primer along with a J-beta primer mix. MiXCR, applied by TCRdb to the 5' RACE reads, yields one record per CDR3 protein. The sample consists of some 1,800,000 distinct CDR3 sequences, about two fifths of them appearing once. The material sequenced was blood. Receptors originate from a human donor in good health.

J is TRBJ2-5 and V is TRBV12-3 or TRBV12-4, with a possible D match to TRBD2 (7 bases). The CDR3 is 18 amino acids. V lost 2 bases to trimming and J lost 0 bases, with 19 bases between them. The CDR3 bases are TGTGCCAGCAGTTTAAAGGTCTGGGGGGGCCGGTACCAAGAGACCCAGTACTTC. Translated: CASSLKVWGGRYQETQYF.

V and J are TRBV29-1 and TRBJ2-1, with unresolved D. With 7 bases removed from V and 0 bases from J, the gap between germline ends came to 10 bases. The CDR3 runs to 13 residues. Germline CDR1 SQVTM, CDR2 ANQGSEA. This CDR3 reads CSEKASSYNEQFF. CDR3 DNA: TGCAGCGAGAAGGCTAGCTCCTACAATGAGCAGTTCTTC.

This clonotype was seen a few times. The rearrangement links TRBV10-3 to TRBJ2-1, with D possibly called TRBD1 or TRBD2 (5 bases each). Germline V gene lookup returns CDR1 ENHRY and CDR2 SYGVKD. The V and J ends lost 3 bases and 8 bases respectively, with 20 bases between them. The CDR3 consists of 16 residues. CDR3 protein: CAISDYTGGPVYEQFF. CDR3 DNA: TGTGCCATCAGTGACTATACAGGAGGTCCGGTGTATGAGCAGTTCTTC.

This clonotype was observed at least ten times. V and J are TRBV29-1 and TRBJ2-1; 10 nucleotides align to TRBD1. Trimming took 6 bases from V and 8 from J; bases not matched to a gene: 7. The CDR3 contains 13 residues. The V gene's germline CDR1 is SQVTM and CDR2 ANQGSEA. The CDR3 reads CSVKDRGWDEQFF. CDR3 nucleotide sequence: TGCAGCGTCAAGGACAGGGGGTGGGATGAGCAGTTCTTC.

V and J are TRBV20-1 and TRBJ2-1, with 10 bases aligning to TRBD2. Trimming at V came to 5 bases and at J to 7 bases, leaving 8 bases not matched to a gene. Germline V gene data show CDR1 as DFQATT and CDR2 as SNEGSKA (reference sequence). The CDR3 runs to 14 residues. CDR3 amino acids: CSAQAGGRGNEQFF. For the CDR3, the DNA is TGCAGTGCTCAAGCGGGGGGGCGAGGAAATGAGCAGTTCTTC.

This clonotype was observed a few times. V usage is TRBV7-9 and J usage is TRBJ2-4, with D hard to call. The DNA end is a closer match to TRBJ2-7, so the J assignment may be wrong. There are 13 residues in the CDR3. Germline V gene sequence: CDR1 SEHNR, CDR2 FQNEAQ (reference sequence). The CDR3 DNA follows: TGTGCCAGCAGCATAGACGTCCCCGCCGAGCAGTACTTC. Protein sequence: CASSIDVPAEQYF.

Details on this clonotype: One junction end does not reproduce the germline sequence, and a read error may be involved. The chain carries TRBV28 and TRBJ2-1, with 10 bases aligning to TRBD2. CDR1 MDHEN and CDR2 SYDVKM come from the germline V gene. This CDR3 has 17 residues. The CDR3 loop reads CASTSSLAGSSNNEQFF. The CDR3 nucleotides read TGTGCCAGCACCTCCTCACTAGCGGGGAGCTCCAACAATGAGCAGTTCTTC.

This chain's CDR3 is CASSWGLGKNEQFF. CDR3 DNA: TGTGCCAGCAGTTGGGGACTAGGAAAGAATGAGCAGTTCTTC. V usage is TRBV7-2 and J usage is TRBJ2-1, with 8 bases aligning to TRBD2. CDR3 length: 14 amino acids. The trim removed 6 bases at V and 7 bases at J, leaving 8 bases unmatched. Germline V lookup: CDR1 SGHTA, CDR2 FQGNSA.

This chain uses TRBV15 with TRBJ2-3; TRBD1 agrees at 7 bases. Trimming took 6 bases from V and 7 from J; bases not matched to a gene: 10. The CDR3 has 14 residues. Germline values: CDR1 LNHNV, CDR2 YYDKDF (reference sequence). The CDR3 nucleotides are TGTGCCACCAGTCCCGACAGGGAGATAAATACGCAGTATTTT. Residues: CATSPDREINTQYF.

This clonotype was observed a few times. The genes are TRBV5-1 and TRBJ2-1; D is unresolved. The CDR3 consists of 14 residues. From germline, CDR1 is SGHRS and CDR2 YFSETQ. V was trimmed by 0 bases and J by 6 bases, leaving 10 bases between them. CDR3 bases: TGCGCCAGCAGCTTGGTGGTAGTAGGCAATGAGCAGTTCTTC. Protein sequence: CASSLVVVGNEQFF.

Many counts were recorded for this clonotype. V usage is TRBV6-2 or TRBV6-3 and J usage is TRBJ2-7, with 9 positions matching TRBD2. CDR3 length equals 13 residues. J gave up 3 bases and V 5 bases, and 2 bases lay outside the gene matches. Germline V gene data show CDR1 as MNHEY and CDR2 as SVGEGT. This CDR3 is CASSPSGDYEQYF. The CDR3 DNA sequence: TGTGCCAGCAGTCCTAGCGGGGACTACGAGCAGTACTTC.

This clonotype was recorded many times. The rearrangement links TRBV29-1 to TRBJ2-1; D ambiguous. This CDR3 region has 11 residues. Per the germline V gene, CDR1 is SQVTM and CDR2 is ANQGSEA. V gave up 6 bases and J gave up 8 bases, with 11 bases separating them. CDR3 loop: CSVQTRYEQFF. The DNA for the CDR3 is TGCAGCGTCCAGACCCGCTATGAGCAGTTCTTC.

This rearrangement joins TRBV7-2 to TRBJ2-3; tentatively, D is TRBD1 or TRBD2 (5 bases each). The CDR3 sequence is 18 residues long. V was clipped by 2 bases and J by 0 bases, with 18 bases between them. CDR1 and CDR2 (germline): SGHTA, FQGNSA. Written as DNA, the CDR3 is TGTGCCAGCAGCTTAAGTAACGGGGCGCCCACTAGCACAGATACGCAGTATTTT. Protein: CASSLSNGAPTSTDTQYF.